These 13 T cell receptor beta chains originate from one sample sequenced in a study of blood T cell repertoires in COVID-19. The data were produced by immunoSEQ multiplex PCR, yet TCRdb's version contains in-frame clones alone and is incomplete. The sample lists roughly 250,000 clones; around 90% were seen once. The sequencing sample was made of PBMCs or T cells enriched from blood (not recorded which). Receptors were obtained from a woman aged 25 to 39 with acute COVID-19.

This chain uses TRBV29-1 with TRBJ1-2; D perhaps matches TRBD1 (6 bases). The ends were cut back, 0 bases at V and 8 bases at J, with 16 bases in the middle. Germline assignment: CDR1 SQVTM and CDR2 ANQGSEA. The CDR3 sequence is 14 residues long. The CDR3 protein is CSVEDRAQGSGYTF. The CDR3, as DNA: TGCAGCGTTGAAGATCGCGCACAGGGCAGCGGCTACACCTTC.

This sequence joins TRBV3-1 (or the pseudogene TRBV3-2) and TRBJ1-1; D perhaps matches TRBD1 (5 bases). The CDR3 has 14 residues. Germline V lookup: CDR1 LGHDT, CDR2 YNNKEL (reference sequence). Trimming took off 3 bases at V and 1 base at J, with 9 bases between the two ends. The CDR3 DNA follows: TGTGCCAGCAGCCACTGGACACAGAACACTGAAGCTTTCTTT. Its protein product is CASSHWTQNTEAFF.

The chain links TRBV25-1 to TRBJ1-6, with a tentative D call TRBD1 (6 bases). This CDR3 has 17 residues. Germline V lookup: CDR1 MGHDK, CDR2 SYGVNS. Trimming stripped 2 bases from V and 7 bases from J, with 18 bases between. The CDR3 region is CASSERAGGALNSPLHF. CDR3 in DNA: TGTGCCAGCAGTGAAAGGGCGGGGGGCGCCCTAAATTCACCCCTCCACTTT.

For this clone: Other DNA variants within this sample encode the same CDR3. The V and J genes are TRBV15 and TRBJ2-3; D is perhaps TRBD2 (6 bases). V was clipped by 0 bases and J by 4 bases, with 8 bases between them. Germline CDR1 and CDR2: LNHNV and YYDKDF (reference sequence). The CDR3 extends over 14 amino acids. The CDR3 bases are TGTGCCACCAGCAGAGATGGAGGGGCAGATACGCAGTATTTT. Its protein is CATSRDGGADTQYF.

The V and J genes are TRBV9 and TRBJ2-7, with 7 bases matching TRBD2. The length of the CDR3 is 13 residues. From germline, CDR1 is SGDLS and CDR2 YYNGEE. V was pared by 0 bases and J by 7 bases, with 4 bases of the junction left unmatched. The CDR3 loop reads CASSVGLLAEQYF. The CDR3 DNA reads as TGTGCCAGCAGCGTAGGCCTACTAGCGGAGCAGTACTTC. The whole variable domain, remainder taken from reference TRBV9 and TRBJ2-7, is DSGVTQTPKHLITATGQRVTLRCSPRSGDLSVYWYQQSLDQGLQFLIQYYNGEERAKGNILERFSAQQFPDLHSELNLSSLELGDSALYFCASSVGLLAEQYFGPGTRLTVT.

The chain is built from TRBV19 and TRBJ2-1; the D gene is possibly TRBD1 (6 bases). Trimming took 4 bases from V and 6 from J, leaving 19 bases between them. CDR1 and CDR2 from the germline V gene are LNHDA and SQIVND (reference sequence). This CDR3 is built from 16 residues. The CDR3 bases are TGTGCCAGTAGTACCAACAGGGTCCCCTTGCCCAATGAGCAGTTCTTC. This translates into CASSTNRVPLPNEQFF.

The V call is TRBV27, the J call TRBJ2-7; TRBD1 matches at 8 bases. Per the germline V gene, CDR1 is MNHEY and CDR2 is SMNVEV (reference sequence). The CDR3 spans 12 residues. V was pared by 6 bases and J by 6 bases, with 4 bases of the junction left unmatched. The chain's CDR3 is CASRNDRGEQYF. The CDR3 DNA is TGTGCCAGCAGAAACGACAGGGGCGAGCAGTACTTC.

The J gene is TRBJ1-1, the V gene TRBV15; D call uncertain. CDR1 and CDR2 (germline): LNHNV, YYDKDF (reference sequence). CDR3 length: 14 amino acids. V lost 7 bases, J lost 3 bases, and 15 bases lay in between. CDR3: CATTTTLIHTEAFF. As DNA, the CDR3 is TGTGCCACCACTACGACACTTATCCACACTGAAGCTTTCTTT.

The chain recombines TRBV7-2 with TRBJ1-4; D might be TRBD1 (6 bases). Deletions cut 5 bases from V and 5 bases from J, with 15 bases between. The CDR3 has 15 residues. CDR1 is SGHTA and CDR2 is FQGNSA in the germline V gene. Here the CDR3 reads CASSRGGQQNEKLFF. In nucleotides, the CDR3 is TGTGCCAGCAGCAGGGGGGGGCAGCAAAATGAAAAACTGTTTTTT. Based on the CDR3 plus reference TRBV7-2 and TRBJ1-4, the full variable domain is GAGVSQSPSNKVTEKGKDVELRCDPISGHTALYWYRQSLGQGLEFLIYFQGNSAPDKSGLPSDRFSAERTGGSVSTLTIQRTQQEDSAVYLCASSRGGQQNEKLFFGSGTQLSVL.

The CDR3, as DNA: TGTGCCAGCAGCCCAAGGACGGGGTTGGGGGGGGCCAACGTCCTGACTTTC. This codes for CASSPRTGLGGANVLTF. V gene TRBV5-4 combines with J gene TRBJ2-6, with D perhaps TRBD2 (5 bases). The CDR3 is made up of 17 amino acids. Germline loops: CDR1 SGHNT, CDR2 YYREEE (reference sequence). V was shortened by 4 bases and J by 4 bases, with 18 bases between the two germline ends.

Details on this clone: Germline is not matched at one junction end, which may reflect a read error. The CDR3: CASSLELAGGTSGETQYF. CDR3 DNA: TGTGCTAGCAGCTTAGAGCTAGCGGGGGGGACTAGTGGAGAGACCCAGTACTTC. The genes are TRBV7-7 and TRBJ2-5, with 12 bases that match TRBD2. Germline V CDR1 and CDR2: SSHAT, FNYEAQ (reference sequence). This CDR3 has 18 residues.

J is TRBJ1-2 and V is TRBV6-4; 9 bases fit TRBD1. CDR3 length equals 13 residues. V lost 6 bases and J lost 6; bases outside the gene matches: 5. CDR1 MRHNA and CDR2 SNTAGT come from the germline V gene. CDR3 sequence: CASRGTGGNGYTF. The CDR3 coding sequence is TGTGCCAGCAGGGGCACAGGGGGCAATGGCTACACCTTC.

The rearrangement links TRBV29-1 to TRBJ2-3, with TRBD2 identical over 13 bases. The CDR3 contains 16 residues. Looked up from germline, CDR1 is SQVTM and CDR2 is ANQGSEA. With V trimmed by 1 base and J by 6 bases, 7 bases remained unmatched. Written as DNA, the CDR3 is TGCAGCGTTGAAGTCCCACTAGCGGGGGGGCTGGATACGCAGTATTTT. Protein sequence: CSVEVPLAGGLDTQYF.